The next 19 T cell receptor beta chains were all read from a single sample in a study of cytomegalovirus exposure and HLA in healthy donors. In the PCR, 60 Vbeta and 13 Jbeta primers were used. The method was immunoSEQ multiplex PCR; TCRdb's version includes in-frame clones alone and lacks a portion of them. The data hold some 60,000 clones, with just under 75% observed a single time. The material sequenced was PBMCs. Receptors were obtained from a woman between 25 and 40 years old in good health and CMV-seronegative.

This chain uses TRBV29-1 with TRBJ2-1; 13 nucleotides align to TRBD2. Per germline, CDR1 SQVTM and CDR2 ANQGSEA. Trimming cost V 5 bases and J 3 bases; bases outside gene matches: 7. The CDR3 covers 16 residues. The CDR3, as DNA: TGCAGCGTTATAACGGGACTAGCGGGGATCTACAATGAGCAGTTCTTC. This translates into CSVITGLAGIYNEQFF.

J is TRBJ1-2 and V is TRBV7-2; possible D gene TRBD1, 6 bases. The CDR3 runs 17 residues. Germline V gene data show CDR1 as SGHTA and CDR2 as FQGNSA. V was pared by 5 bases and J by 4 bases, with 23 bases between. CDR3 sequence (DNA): TGTGCCAGCAGCCCCGACGGGACACCTGCTCGGGGCTATGGCTACACCTTC. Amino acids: CASSPDGTPARGYGYTF. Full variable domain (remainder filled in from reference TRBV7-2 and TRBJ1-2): GAGVSQSPSNKVTEKGKDVELRCDPISGHTALYWYRQSLGQGLEFLIYFQGNSAPDKSGLPSDRFSAERTGGSVSTLTIQRTQQEDSAVYLCASSPDGTPARGYGYTFGSGTRLTVV.

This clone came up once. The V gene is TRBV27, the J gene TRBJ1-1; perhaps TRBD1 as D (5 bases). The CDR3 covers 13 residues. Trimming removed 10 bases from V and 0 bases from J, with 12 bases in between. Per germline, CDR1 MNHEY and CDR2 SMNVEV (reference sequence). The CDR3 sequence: CATKTDMNTEAFF. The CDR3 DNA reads TGTGCCACCAAGACAGATATGAACACTGAAGCTTTCTTT.

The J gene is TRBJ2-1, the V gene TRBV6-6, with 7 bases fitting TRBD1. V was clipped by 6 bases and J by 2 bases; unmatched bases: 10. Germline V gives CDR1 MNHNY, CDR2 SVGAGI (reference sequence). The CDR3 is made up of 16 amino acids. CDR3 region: CASSYPGQRAYNEQFF. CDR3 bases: TGTGCCAGCAGCTACCCGGGACAGCGAGCCTACAATGAGCAGTTCTTC.

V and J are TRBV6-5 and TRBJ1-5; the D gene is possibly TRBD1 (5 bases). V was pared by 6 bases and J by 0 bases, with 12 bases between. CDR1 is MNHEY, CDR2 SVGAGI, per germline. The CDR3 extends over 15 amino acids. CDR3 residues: CASSPYRTSNQPQHF. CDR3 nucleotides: TGTGCCAGCAGCCCGTACAGGACTAGCAATCAGCCCCAGCATTTT.

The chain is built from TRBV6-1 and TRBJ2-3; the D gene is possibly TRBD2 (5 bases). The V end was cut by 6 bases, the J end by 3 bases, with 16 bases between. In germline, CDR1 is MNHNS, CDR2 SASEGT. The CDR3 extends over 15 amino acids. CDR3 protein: CASSRVRESTDTQYF. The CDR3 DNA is TGTGCCAGCAGCCGCGTGAGGGAGTCGACAGATACGCAGTATTTT.

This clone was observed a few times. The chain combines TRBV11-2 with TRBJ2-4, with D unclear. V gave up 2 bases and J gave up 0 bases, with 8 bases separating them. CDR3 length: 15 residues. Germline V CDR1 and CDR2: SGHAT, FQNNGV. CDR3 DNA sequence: TGTGCCAGCAGCTTATATTCGGGAGCCAAAAACATTCAGTACTTC. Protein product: CASSLYSGAKNIQYF.

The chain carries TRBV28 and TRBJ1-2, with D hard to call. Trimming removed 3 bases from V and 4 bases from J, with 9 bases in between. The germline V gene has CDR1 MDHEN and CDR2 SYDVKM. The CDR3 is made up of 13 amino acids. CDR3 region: CASSFGERYGYTF. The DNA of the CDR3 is TGTGCCAGCAGTTTCGGGGAACGCTATGGCTACACCTTC.

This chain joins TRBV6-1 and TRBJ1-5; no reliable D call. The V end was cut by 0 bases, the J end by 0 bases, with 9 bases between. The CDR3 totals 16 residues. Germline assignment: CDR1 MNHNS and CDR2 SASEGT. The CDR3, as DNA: TGTGCCAGCAGTGAAGCTCTAGCTTATAGCAATCAGCCCCAGCATTTT. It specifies CASSEALAYSNQPQHF.

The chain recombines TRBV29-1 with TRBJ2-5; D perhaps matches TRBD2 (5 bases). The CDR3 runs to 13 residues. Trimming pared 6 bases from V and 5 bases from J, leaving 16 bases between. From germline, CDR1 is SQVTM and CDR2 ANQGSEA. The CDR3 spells CSVEIEGGETQYF. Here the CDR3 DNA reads TGCAGCGTGGAAATAGAGGGCGGGGAGACCCAGTACTTC. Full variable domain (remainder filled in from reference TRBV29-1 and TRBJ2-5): SAVISQKPSRDICQRGTSLTIQCQVDSQVTMMFWYRQQPGQSLTLIATANQGSEATYESGFVIDKFPISRPNLTFSTLTVSNMSPEDSSIYLCSVEIEGGETQYFGPGTRLLVL.

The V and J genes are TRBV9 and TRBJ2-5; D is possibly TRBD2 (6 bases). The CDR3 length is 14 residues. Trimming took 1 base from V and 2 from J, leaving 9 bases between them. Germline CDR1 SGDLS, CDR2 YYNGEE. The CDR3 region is CASSVSGGQETQYF. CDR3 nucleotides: TGTGCCAGCAGCGTATCCGGGGGACAAGAGACCCAGTACTTC.

The CDR3 DNA is TGCGCCAGCAGTCGGGAGGCCGGGACCACCTACAATGAGCAGTTCTTC. It is translated as CASSREAGTTYNEQFF. This rearrangement joins TRBV5-1 to TRBJ2-1; 7 nucleotides align to TRBD2. In germline, CDR1 is SGHRS, CDR2 YFSETQ. CDR3 size: 16 residues. J was trimmed by 2 bases and V by 5 bases; bases with no gene match: 10.

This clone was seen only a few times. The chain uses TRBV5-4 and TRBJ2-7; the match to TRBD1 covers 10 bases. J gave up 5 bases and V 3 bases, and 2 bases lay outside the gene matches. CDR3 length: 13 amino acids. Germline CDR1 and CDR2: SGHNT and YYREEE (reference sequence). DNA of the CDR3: TGTGCCAGCAGCTACGACAGGGGGCACGAGCAGTACTTC. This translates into CASSYDRGHEQYF.

The CDR3 sequence is CASRKEPTSGGEQYF. The DNA for the CDR3 is TGTGCCAGCAGGAAGGAACCGACTAGCGGGGGCGAGCAGTACTTC. The rearrangement uses TRBV2 and TRBJ2-7; the match to TRBD2 covers 12 bases. V lost 6 bases and J lost 6; bases outside the gene matches: 9. The length of the CDR3 is 15 residues. Germline V gives CDR1 SNHLY, CDR2 FYNNEI.

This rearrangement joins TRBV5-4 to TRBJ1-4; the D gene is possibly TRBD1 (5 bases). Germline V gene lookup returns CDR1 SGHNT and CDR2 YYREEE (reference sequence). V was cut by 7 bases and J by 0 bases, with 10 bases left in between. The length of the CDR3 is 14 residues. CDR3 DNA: TGTGCCAGCGGAAACAGGCCAACTAATGAAAAACTGTTTTTT. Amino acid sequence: CASGNRPTNEKLFF.

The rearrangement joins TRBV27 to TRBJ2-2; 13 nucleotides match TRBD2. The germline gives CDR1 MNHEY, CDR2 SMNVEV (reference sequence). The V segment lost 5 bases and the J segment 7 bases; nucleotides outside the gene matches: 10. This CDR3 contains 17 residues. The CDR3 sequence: CASSPTGLAGVDGELFF. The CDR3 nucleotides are TGTGCCAGCAGTCCGACCGGACTAGCGGGAGTGGACGGGGAGCTGTTTTTT.

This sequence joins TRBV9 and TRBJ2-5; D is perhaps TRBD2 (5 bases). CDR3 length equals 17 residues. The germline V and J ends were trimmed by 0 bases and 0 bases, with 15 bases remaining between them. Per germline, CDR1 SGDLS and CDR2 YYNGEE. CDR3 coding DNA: TGTGCCAGCAGCGTAGGAGCGGACTCGGACCACCAAGAGACCCAGTACTTC. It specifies CASSVGADSDHQETQYF.

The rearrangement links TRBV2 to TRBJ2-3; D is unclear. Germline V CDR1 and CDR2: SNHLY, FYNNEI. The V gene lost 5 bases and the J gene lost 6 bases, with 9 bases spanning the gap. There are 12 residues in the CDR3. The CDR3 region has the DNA TGTGCCAGCAGTCCAGGATTCGATACGCAGTATTTT. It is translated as CASSPGFDTQYF. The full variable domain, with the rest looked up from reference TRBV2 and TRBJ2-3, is EPEVTQTPSHQVTQMGQEVILRCVPISNHLYFYWYRQILGQKVEFLVSFYNNEISEKSEIFDDQFSVERPDGSNFTLKIRSTKLEDSAMYFCASSPGFDTQYFGPGTRLTVL.

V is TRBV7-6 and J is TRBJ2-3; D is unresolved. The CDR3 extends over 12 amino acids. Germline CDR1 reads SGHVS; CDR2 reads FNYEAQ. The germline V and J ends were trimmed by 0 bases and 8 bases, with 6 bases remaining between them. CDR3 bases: TGTGCCAGCAGCTTAGCTAGATCTACGCAGTATTTT. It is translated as CASSLARSTQYF.